This T cell receptor beta chain appears in the sequencing data of a study of cytomegalovirus exposure and HLA in healthy donors. In the PCR, 60 Vbeta and 13 Jbeta primers were used. The data were produced by immunoSEQ multiplex PCR, yet TCRdb's version contains in-frame clones alone and is incomplete. The sample includes around 160,000 clones, over 70% of them seen just once. Per the germline V gene, CDR1 is LNHDA and CDR2 is SQIVND (reference sequence). Trimming pared 6 bases from V and 0 bases from J, leaving 20 bases between. This CDR3 has 18 amino acids. The chain recombines TRBV19 with TRBJ1-4; possible D gene TRBD1, 5 bases. Sequenced sample: PBMCs. The receptor's source is a middle-aged woman in good health and CMV-seropositive. The CDR3 spells CASRTSQGGVATNEKLFF. The CDR3 region has the DNA TGTGCCAGTAGGACAAGCCAGGGAGGTGTTGCAACTAATGAAAAACTGTTTTTT.